Below are 2 T cell receptor beta chains sequenced from a single sample in a study of cytomegalovirus exposure and HLA in healthy donors. Primers for the PCR totalled 60 Vbeta and 13 Jbeta. Here immunoSEQ multiplex PCR was the method, and the copy in TCRdb shows in-frame clones only, minus some. The sample has 50,000 to 65,000 clones, approximately 71% seen once. The sequenced sample was PBMCs. The receptors come from a middle-aged woman in good health and CMV-seropositive.

Concerning this clone: At one boundary the junction diverges from the germline segment, which might be a read error. The rearrangement uses TRBV7-9 and TRBJ1-2; D not certain. The CDR3 spans 11 residues. Germline V CDR1 and CDR2: SEHNR, FQNEAQ (reference sequence). CDR3 in amino acids: CSSHEGYGYTF. The CDR3 DNA follows: TGTTCCAGTCACGAGGGCTATGGCTACACCTTC.

This clone has a handful of counts. V gene TRBV25-1 combines with J gene TRBJ2-7; D is perhaps TRBD1 (5 bases). The CDR3 length is 13 residues. V lost 4 bases to trimming and J lost 4 bases, with 11 bases between them. The V gene's germline CDR1 is MGHDK and CDR2 SYGVNS. The CDR3 region is CASSGGSHYEQYF. CDR3 nucleotides: TGTGCCAGCAGTGGGGGCAGCCATTACGAGCAGTACTTC.